Listed here is a single T cell receptor (beta chain). Its antigen is unknown. Per-nucleotide qualities are absent, and no much larger clonotype sits a single base away. The entry originates in a study of PD-1 blockade in classical Hodgkin lymphoma (TCRdb year 2020). Background on the whole study: Nivolumab dosing was 3 mg/kg intravenously every 2 weeks, continuing until either disease progression or unacceptable toxicity. A peripheral blood immune signature of response to PD-1 blockade in classical Hodgkin lymphoma was defined using TCR beta sequencing and CyTOF.

Results and caveats for the whole study, not just this receptor: Baseline TCR diversity was reported as lower in newly diagnosed patients than in healthy donors, and lower still in relapsed/refractory patients. Baseline diversity similar to that of newly diagnosed patients was observed in trial patients achieving complete response, whereas significantly lower diversity was observed in partial responders and progressors. Only a single clinical trial cohort was studied, and what caused the repertoire differences, possibly disease activity or prior therapy, remained undefined. A significant rise by C4D1 was seen in CD4+ but not CD8+ TCR diversity (p=0.0027 vs p=0.16), with the rise being most apparent in complete responders (p=0.02). Diversity was lower in patients who began nivolumab less than 1 year after ASCT, so these patients were left out of later analyses to avoid confounding by immune reconstitution.

Genomic DNA was isolated using the Qiagen DNeasy kit from unsorted PBMCs as well as from negatively selected CD4+ and CD8+ fractions. TCR beta CDR3 regions were subjected to amplification by immunoSEQ multiplex PCR with primers that anneal to V and J segments. A synthetic immune receptor repertoire was used to minimize amplification bias, and any residual bias was removed computationally once sequencing was done. The authors' pipeline ran thus. Repertoire diversity was quantified as the Shannon entropy index using custom Python scripts. Unsorted, CD4+ and CD8+ repertoires were analyzed separately, except in combined analyses where CD4+ and CD8+ sequences were merged in silico. Clonal expansion was defined as at least a 2-fold frequency increase after treatment relative to C1D1, with a pseudocount of 0.5 for undetected baseline clones. Singleton clones were defined as clones with 0 or 1 copy at C1D1, and non-singleton clones were defined as clones with 2 or more copies. By matching protein sequences in sorted samples from the same patient, clones expanded in unsorted samples were annotated as CD4+, CD8+ or unknown. Diversity changes from C1D1 to C4D1 were tested in paired samples using Wilcoxon tests. Not all clones reach the TCRdb copy of this immuneACCESS table, which keeps in-frame sequences only. Checked studies attribute under half of the gap to unresolved V genes and leave the rest unexplained. V, J and clone size are taken as reported in that table, and D and trimming were inferred from the DNA itself. The sample table lists approximately 100,000 clones, 85% to 90% of them with a count of one. Of the sample, 6.5% to 7.5% is held by the ten largest clones.

The germline V gene gives CDR1 as MDHEN and CDR2 as SYDVKM. The CDR3 runs 13 amino acids, cysteine and phenylalanine included. The kept DNA is CDR3 alone, 39 bases in frame from the first base. V lost 6 bases and J lost 7 bases, and the count of bases not matched to a germline gene is 7. The time point label on this specimen signifies: cycle 2 day 1 (C2D1) of nivolumab. Relapse after autologous stem cell transplantation had occurred in all trial patients, and cohorts A, B and C were distinguished by prior brentuximab vedotin exposure. The trial cohort was composed of roughly 60 patients with relapsed/refractory classical Hodgkin lymphoma, for whom complete response, partial response or progressive disease was recorded as best overall response. In the multi-cohort phase II CheckMate 205 trial, trial patients received single-agent nivolumab. Best overall response was determined by an independent review committee according to the 2007 International Working Group response criteria. PBMCs from the trial were collected at three points: immediately before nivolumab initiation (C1D1), and during therapy at cycle 2 day 1 and cycle 4 day 1. After peripheral blood was drawn into 8 mL Vacutainer Cell Preparation Tubes, PBMCs were isolated by centrifugation and then cryopreserved.

This chain joins TRBV28 to TRBJ2-7; 9 junctional bases match TRBD1. The sequencing used peripheral blood mononuclear cells (PBMCs), collected before the second cycle of nivolumab. The sequence was collected from a human donor with classical Hodgkin lymphoma. At the DNA level, the sequence is TGTGCCAGCAGGCGGGACAGGGCCGGGGAGCAGTACTTC. Its protein is CASRRDRAGEQYF.